Described below is a single T cell receptor beta chain sequence and its context. Antigen unknown. Germline V gene sequence: CDR1 SGHTA, CDR2 FQGNSA. CDR3 length: 15 amino acids. Trimming shortened V by 3 bases and J by 4 bases, and 14 bases separated the two germline ends. The data were taken from a study of beta chain features in type 1 diabetes. General study findings and limits: It was possible that PCR favored shorter templates, equally so in patients and controls. For Type 1 diabetes patients, all four CD4+ subsets carried TCRB CDR3s that were moderately but significantly shorter. For patients, the naive, central memory and Treg TCRB repertoires appeared more alike than for healthy donors.

TCRB transcripts that were expressed got sequenced, as all of the isolated RNA had been reverse transcribed. Naive, central memory and regulatory T cell samples averaged about 4 million immunoSEQ reads each. Measured with immunoSEQ multiplex PCR; TCRdb has only the in-frame clones, and not every one. The table lists approximately 270,000 clones, approximately 15% of them singletons. The chain recombines TRBV7-2 with TRBJ2-3; D might be TRBD1 (5 bases). What was sequenced was naive CD4+ T cells from blood. The clonotype comes from a man aged 30 to 45 with type 1 diabetes. The CDR3 sequence is CASSLDTTWADTQYF. The CDR3 coding sequence is TGTGCCAGCAGCTTGGACACGACTTGGGCAGATACGCAGTATTTT.